The present TCR beta chain was sequenced within a study of control samples from healthy donors and cancer patients. Libraries were prepared by immunoSEQ multiplex PCR; TCRdb keeps only in-frame clonotypes and omits some of them. The table lists about 130,000 clones, around 92% of them singletons. The sample was blood. The source is a woman in her 50s in good health.

CDR3 sequence (DNA): TGTGCCTGGGGGGGGGAGGTTGGGACCGGGGAGCTGTTTTTT. As protein: CAWGGEVGTGELFF. J is TRBJ2-2 and V is TRBV30; 7 positions agree with TRBD2. With 5 bases clipped from V and 5 bases from J, the junction kept 8 bases outside the gene matches. Germline V gene data show CDR1 as GTSNPN and CDR2 as SVGIG (reference sequence). The CDR3 runs 14 residues.